This entry lists 14 T cell receptor beta chains sequenced from one sample in a study of blood T cell repertoires in COVID-19 (dated by TCRdb to about 2020). Receptor libraries were prepared by the immunoSEQ multiplex PCR assay. The source is immuneACCESS, and TCRdb retained only in-frame sequences with V and J called. Part of the clones is not carried over; for the studies checked, unresolved V genes explain less than half of this, and the remainder is unexplained. The sample has approximately 93,000 clones on record, around two thirds of them singletons. Jointly, the top ten make up around 3.9% of the sample. The source material was peripheral blood. The receptors shown here come from a man in his 70s with COVID-19, enrolled during active disease.

This chain joins TRBV28 and TRBJ1-2; 8 positions agree with TRBD1. The CDR3 covers 15 residues. The V gene end was trimmed by 3 bases and the J gene end by 2 bases; junction bases not matched to a gene: 5. CDR1 and CDR2 (germline): MDHEN, SYDVKM. The CDR3 DNA reads TGTGCCAGCAGTTTGGCGAGACAGGGGAACTATGGCTACACCTTC. The encoded protein is CASSLARQGNYGYTF.

The V and J genes are TRBV30 and TRBJ2-2; perhaps TRBD2 as D (6 bases). Per germline, CDR1 GTSNPN and CDR2 SVGIG (reference sequence). CDR3 length: 15 amino acids. Deletions cut 3 bases from V and 7 bases from J, with 18 bases between. The DNA of the CDR3 is TGTGCCTGGAGCCGAGTTAGCGGTTACGGCGGGGAGCTGTTTTTT. Amino acids: CAWSRVSGYGGELFF.

V usage is TRBV6-5 and J usage is TRBJ2-1; 13 bases are shared with TRBD2. Germline V gives CDR1 MNHEY, CDR2 SVGAGI. V gave up 6 bases and J gave up 8 bases; unmatched junction bases: 4. CDR3 length equals 14 residues. CDR3 nucleotide sequence: TGTGCCAGCAGGGGGACTAGCGGGATGTATGAGCAGTTCTTC. The encoded protein is CASRGTSGMYEQFF.

V usage is TRBV28 and J usage is TRBJ2-1; D may be TRBD1 (6 bases). The CDR3 is 14 amino acids. Trimming cost V 4 bases and J 5 bases, with 12 bases left between them. Germline CDR1 MDHEN, CDR2 SYDVKM. The CDR3 nucleotides read TGTGCCAGCAGTTGGTCGAGGGGGAACAATGAGCAGTTCTTC. Translating it yields CASSWSRGNNEQFF.

At least ten counts were recorded for this clone. The chain employs TRBV21-1 and TRBJ2-2; whether TRBD1, the table's D call, matches the DNA was not checked. TRBV21-1 is labeled a pseudogene. This CDR3 region has 14 residues. The CDR3 loop is CARTAGAGTGELFF. CDR3 coding DNA: TGTGCCAGAACGGCAGGGGCGGGCACCGGGGAGCTGTTTTTT.

J is TRBJ1-5 and V is TRBV5-6, with D unresolved. The V end was cut by 2 bases, the J end by 3 bases, with 9 bases between. The CDR3 has 14 amino acids. Germline V gene sequence: CDR1 SGHDT, CDR2 YYEEEE. Here the CDR3 reads CASSFYTVNQPQHF. Here the CDR3 DNA reads TGTGCCAGCAGCTTTTATACGGTCAATCAGCCCCAGCATTTT.

This chain links TRBV7-9 with TRBJ2-2, with 8 bases identical to TRBD2. V trimming: 6 bases; J trimming: 6 bases; junction bases outside the gene matches: 15. Germline V gene sequence: CDR1 SEHNR, CDR2 FQNEAQ (reference sequence). The CDR3 is made up of 17 amino acids. CDR3 bases: TGTGCCAGCAGGCGTTGGTCGGAGCGGGAGAGGGCCGGGGAGCTGTTTTTT. It encodes CASRRWSERERAGELFF.

This clone has only one observation. The CDR3 spells CASSSPPDRRTDTQYF. CDR3 DNA: TGCGCCAGCAGCTCCCCCCCGGACAGGCGCACAGATACGCAGTATTTT. The rearrangement uses TRBV5-1 and TRBJ2-3; TRBD1 matches 7 bases. After removal of 3 bases from V and 1 base from J, the junction contained 8 bases not matched to a gene. Germline V lookup: CDR1 SGHRS, CDR2 YFSETQ. The CDR3 totals 16 residues.

The chain recombines TRBV19 with TRBJ2-1, with TRBD2 identical over 8 bases. Germline-derived CDR1 and CDR2 are LNHDA and SQIVND (reference sequence). Unmatched junction bases numbered 3, after V lost 3 bases and J lost 5 bases. The CDR3 spans 14 residues. CDR3 residues: CASSMTSVDNEQFF. The CDR3 region has the DNA TGTGCCAGTAGTATGACTAGCGTCGACAATGAGCAGTTCTTC.

This clone came up once. The CDR3 nucleotides read TGTGCCAGCACCGCCACAGGGAGCTATGGCTACACCTTC. It encodes CASTATGSYGYTF. The J gene is TRBJ1-2, the V gene TRBV6-6; D is possibly TRBD1 (6 bases). From germline, CDR1 is MNHNY and CDR2 SVGAGI (reference sequence). The CDR3 is 13 amino acids. The V and J ends lost 7 bases and 4 bases respectively, with 13 bases between them.

The rearrangement links TRBV9 to TRBJ2-2, with 8 bases fitting TRBD1. The germline V gene encodes CDR1 SGDLS and CDR2 YYNGEE. V shed 3 bases, J shed 3 bases, and the junction held 7 bases outside the gene matches. This CDR3 spans 16 amino acids. For the CDR3, the DNA is TGTGCCAGCAGCGCCAGGGGGCTACGCGACACCGGGGAGCTGTTTTTT. Amino acids: CASSARGLRDTGELFF. The full variable domain, in which reference TRBV9 and TRBJ2-2 provide the parts outside the CDR3, is DSGVTQTPKHLITATGQRVTLRCSPRSGDLSVYWYQQSLDQGLQFLIQYYNGEERAKGNILERFSAQQFPDLHSELNLSSLELGDSALYFCASSARGLRDTGELFFGEGSRLTVL.

V gene TRBV5-5 combines with J gene TRBJ2-6; D not certain. The CDR3 has 15 residues. Germline V gene sequence: CDR1 SGHKS, CDR2 YYEKEE (reference sequence). V lost 2 bases and J 0 bases, leaving 6 bases between the germline ends. CDR3 bases: TGTGCCAGCAGCTTTTTTAACTCTGGGGCCAACGTCCTGACTTTC. This gives the protein CASSFFNSGANVLTF.

The chain links TRBV5-1 to TRBJ1-6, with D unresolved. V lost 1 base and J lost 0, with 11 bases in between. This CDR3 has 17 residues. The germline V gene has CDR1 SGHRS and CDR2 YFSETQ. The CDR3 region has the DNA TGCGCCAGCAGCTTGACGGCGGCCAGCTCCTATAATTCACCCCTCCACTTT. This translates into CASSLTAASSYNSPLHF.

The chain has TRBV5-1 and TRBJ2-5, with TRBD1 matching over 7 bases. This CDR3 is built from 16 residues. The ends lost 3 bases at V and 2 bases at J; junction bases unmatched: 10. From germline, CDR1 is SGHRS and CDR2 YFSETQ. In DNA, the CDR3 is TGCGCCAGCAGCTCAAGACCCTGGGGACAGCAAGAGACCCAGTACTTC. The encoded protein is CASSSRPWGQQETQYF.